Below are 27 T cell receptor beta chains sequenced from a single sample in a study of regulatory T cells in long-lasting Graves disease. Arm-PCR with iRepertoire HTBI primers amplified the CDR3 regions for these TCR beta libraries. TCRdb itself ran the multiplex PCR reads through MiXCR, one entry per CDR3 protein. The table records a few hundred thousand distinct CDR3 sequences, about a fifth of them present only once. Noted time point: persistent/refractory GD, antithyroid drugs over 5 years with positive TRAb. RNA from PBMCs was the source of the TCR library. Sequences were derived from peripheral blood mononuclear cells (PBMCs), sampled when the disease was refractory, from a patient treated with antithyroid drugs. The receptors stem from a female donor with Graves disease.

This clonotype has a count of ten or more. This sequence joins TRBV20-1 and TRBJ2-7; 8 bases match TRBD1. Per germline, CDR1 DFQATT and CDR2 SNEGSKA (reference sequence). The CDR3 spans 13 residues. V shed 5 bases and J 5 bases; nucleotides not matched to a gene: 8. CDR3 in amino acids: CSASPDRDNEQYF. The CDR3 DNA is TGCAGTGCTTCACCGGACAGGGACAACGAGCAGTACTTC.

For the CDR3, the DNA is TGTGCCAGTAGTACCCCGACAGGACTAGCGGGAGACGAGCAGTACTTC. Translation: CASSTPTGLAGDEQYF. The chain is built from TRBV19 and TRBJ2-7, with 13 bases lining up with TRBD2. V gave up 4 bases and J gave up 5 bases; unmatched junction bases: 8. CDR1 is LNHDA and CDR2 is SQIVND in the germline V gene (reference sequence). CDR3 length: 16 residues.

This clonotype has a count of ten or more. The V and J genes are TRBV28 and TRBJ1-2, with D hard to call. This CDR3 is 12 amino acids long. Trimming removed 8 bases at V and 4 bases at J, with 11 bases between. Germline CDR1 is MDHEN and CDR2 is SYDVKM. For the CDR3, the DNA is TGTGCCAGCCGAGGACGGATCTATGGCTACACCTTC. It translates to CASRGRIYGYTF.

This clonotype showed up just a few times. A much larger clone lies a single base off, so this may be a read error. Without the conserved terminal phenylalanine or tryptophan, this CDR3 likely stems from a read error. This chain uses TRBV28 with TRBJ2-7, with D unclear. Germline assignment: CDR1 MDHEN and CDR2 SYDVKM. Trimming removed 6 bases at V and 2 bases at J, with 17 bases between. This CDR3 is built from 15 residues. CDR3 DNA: TGTGCCAGCAGCCCAACCCGGACGTATGCCTACGAGCAGTACCTC. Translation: CASSPTRTYAYEQYL.

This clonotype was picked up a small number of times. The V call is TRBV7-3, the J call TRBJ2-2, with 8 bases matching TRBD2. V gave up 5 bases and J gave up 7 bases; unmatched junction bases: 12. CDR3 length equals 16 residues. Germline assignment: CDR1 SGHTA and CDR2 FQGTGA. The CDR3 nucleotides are TGTGCCAGCAGCCCCCGGGGGGGGGTGACCCACGGGGAGCTGTTTTTT. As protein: CASSPRGGVTHGELFF.

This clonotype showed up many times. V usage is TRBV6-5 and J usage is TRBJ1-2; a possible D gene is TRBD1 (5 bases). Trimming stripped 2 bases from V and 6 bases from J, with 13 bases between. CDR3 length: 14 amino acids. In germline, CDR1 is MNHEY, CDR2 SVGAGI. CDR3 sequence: CASSYMGQADGYTF. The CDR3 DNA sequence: TGTGCCAGCAGTTACATGGGGCAGGCGGATGGCTACACCTTC.

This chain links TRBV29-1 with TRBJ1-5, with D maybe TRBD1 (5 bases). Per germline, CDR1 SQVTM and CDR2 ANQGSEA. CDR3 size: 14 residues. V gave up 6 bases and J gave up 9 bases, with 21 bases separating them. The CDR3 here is CSVSSGGRWRPQHF. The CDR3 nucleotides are TGCAGCGTCTCCTCCGGGGGGAGGTGGCGGCCCCAGCATTTT.

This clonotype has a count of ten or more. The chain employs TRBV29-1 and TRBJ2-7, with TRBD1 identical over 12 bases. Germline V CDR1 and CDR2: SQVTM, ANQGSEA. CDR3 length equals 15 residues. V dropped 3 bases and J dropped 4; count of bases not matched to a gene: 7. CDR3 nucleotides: TGCAGCGTTGAGTTTATGGGACAGGGGGCATACGAGCAGTACTTC. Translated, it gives CSVEFMGQGAYEQYF.

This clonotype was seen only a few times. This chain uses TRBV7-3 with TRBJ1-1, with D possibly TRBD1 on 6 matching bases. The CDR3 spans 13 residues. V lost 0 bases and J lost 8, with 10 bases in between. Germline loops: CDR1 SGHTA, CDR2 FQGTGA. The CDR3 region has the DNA TGTGCCAGCAGCTTAACTTTGGACAGCGAAGCTTTCTTT. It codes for CASSLTLDSEAFF.

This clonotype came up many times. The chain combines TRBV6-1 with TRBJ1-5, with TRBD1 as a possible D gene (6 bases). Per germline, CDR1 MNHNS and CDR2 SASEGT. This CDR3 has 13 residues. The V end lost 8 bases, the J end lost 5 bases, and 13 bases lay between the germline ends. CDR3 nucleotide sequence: TGTGCCAGCGGCTGGGGGGGGCATCAGCCCCAGCATTTT. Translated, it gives CASGWGGHQPQHF.

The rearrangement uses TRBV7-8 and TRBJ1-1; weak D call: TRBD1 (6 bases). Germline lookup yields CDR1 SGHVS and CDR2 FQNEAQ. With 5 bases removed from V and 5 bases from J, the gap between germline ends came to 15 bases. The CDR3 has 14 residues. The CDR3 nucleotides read TGTGCCAGCAGCGAGTACAGGGCCTTAACTGAAGCTTTCTTT. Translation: CASSEYRALTEAFF.

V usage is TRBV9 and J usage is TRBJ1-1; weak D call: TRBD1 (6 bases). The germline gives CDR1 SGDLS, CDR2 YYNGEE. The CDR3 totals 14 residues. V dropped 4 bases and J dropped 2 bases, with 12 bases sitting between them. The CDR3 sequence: CASSSDRINTEAFF. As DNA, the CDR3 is TGTGCCAGCAGCTCGGACAGAATAAACACTGAAGCTTTCTTT. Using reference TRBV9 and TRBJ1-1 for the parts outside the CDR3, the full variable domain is DSGVTQTPKHLITATGQRVTLRCSPRSGDLSVYWYQQSLDQGLQFLIQYYNGEERAKGNILERFSAQQFPDLHSELNLSSLELGDSALYFCASSSDRINTEAFFGQGTRLTVV.

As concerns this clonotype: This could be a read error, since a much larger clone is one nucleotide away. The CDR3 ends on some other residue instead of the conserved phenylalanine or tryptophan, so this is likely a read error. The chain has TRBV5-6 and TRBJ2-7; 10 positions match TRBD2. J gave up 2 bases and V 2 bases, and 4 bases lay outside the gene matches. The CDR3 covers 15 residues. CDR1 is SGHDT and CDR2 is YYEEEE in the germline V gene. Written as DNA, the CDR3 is TGTGCCAGCAGCTTCGGGCTAGCGGGAGCCTACGAGCAGTACCTC. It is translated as CASSFGLAGAYEQYL.

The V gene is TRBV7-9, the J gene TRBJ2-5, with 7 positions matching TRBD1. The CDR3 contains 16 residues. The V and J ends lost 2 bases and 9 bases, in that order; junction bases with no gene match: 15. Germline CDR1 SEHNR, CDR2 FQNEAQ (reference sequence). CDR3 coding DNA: TGTGCCAGCAGCTTATTGGGTGGACAGGCCTCAGGGGCCCAGTACTTC. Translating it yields CASSLLGGQASGAQYF.

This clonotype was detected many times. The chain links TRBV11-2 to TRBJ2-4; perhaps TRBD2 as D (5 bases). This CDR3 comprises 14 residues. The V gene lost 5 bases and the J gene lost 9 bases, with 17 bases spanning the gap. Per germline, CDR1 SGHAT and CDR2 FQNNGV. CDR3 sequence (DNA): TGTGCCAGCAGCCAAGCGGCGGCATGGGCCATTCAGTACTTC. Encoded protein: CASSQAAAWAIQYF.

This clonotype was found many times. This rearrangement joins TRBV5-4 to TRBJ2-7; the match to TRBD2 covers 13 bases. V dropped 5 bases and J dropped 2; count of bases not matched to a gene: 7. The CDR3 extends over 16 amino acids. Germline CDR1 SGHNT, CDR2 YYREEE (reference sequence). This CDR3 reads CASRQGLAGKPYEQYF. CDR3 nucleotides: TGTGCCAGCAGACAGGGACTAGCGGGGAAACCCTACGAGCAGTACTTC.

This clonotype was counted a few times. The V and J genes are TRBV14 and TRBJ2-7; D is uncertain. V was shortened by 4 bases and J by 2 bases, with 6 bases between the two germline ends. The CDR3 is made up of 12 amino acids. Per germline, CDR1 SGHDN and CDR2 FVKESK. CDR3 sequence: CASSLNTYEQYF. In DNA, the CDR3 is TGTGCCAGCAGCCTGAACACCTACGAGCAGTACTTC.

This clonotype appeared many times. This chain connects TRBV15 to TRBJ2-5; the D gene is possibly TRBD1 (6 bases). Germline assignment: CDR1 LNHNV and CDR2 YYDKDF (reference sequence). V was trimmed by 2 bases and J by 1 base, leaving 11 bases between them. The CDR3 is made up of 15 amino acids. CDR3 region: CATSRSLGGQETQYF. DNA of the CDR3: TGTGCCACCAGCAGATCTCTAGGGGGCCAAGAGACCCAGTACTTC. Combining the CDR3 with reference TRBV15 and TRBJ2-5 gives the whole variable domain DAMVIQNPRYQVTQFGKPVTLSCSQTLNHNVMYWYQQKSSQAPKLLFHYYDKDFNNEADTPDNFQSRRPNTSFCFLDIRSPGLGDTAMYLCATSRSLGGQETQYFGPGTRLLVL.

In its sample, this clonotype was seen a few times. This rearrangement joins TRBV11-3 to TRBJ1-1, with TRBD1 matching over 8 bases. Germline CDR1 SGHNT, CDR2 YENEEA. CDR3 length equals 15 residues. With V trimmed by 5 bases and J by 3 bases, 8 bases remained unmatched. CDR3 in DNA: TGTGCCAGCAGCAAGCGACAGGGGCCGGACACTGAAGCTTTCTTT. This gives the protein CASSKRQGPDTEAFF.

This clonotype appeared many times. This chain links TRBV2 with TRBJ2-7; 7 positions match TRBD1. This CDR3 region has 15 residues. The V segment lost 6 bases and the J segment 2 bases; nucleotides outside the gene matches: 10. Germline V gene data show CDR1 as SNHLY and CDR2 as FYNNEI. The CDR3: CASRLDRDSTYEQYF. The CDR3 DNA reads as TGTGCCAGCAGGCTAGACCGGGACAGTACCTACGAGCAGTACTTC.

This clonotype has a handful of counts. CDR3 nucleotide sequence: TGCAGTGGTGTCCTAGAGGAGCAGTACTTC. Its protein product is CSGVLEEQYF. The chain recombines TRBV20-1 with TRBJ2-7, with D unresolved. CDR3 length equals 10 residues. Germline-derived CDR1 and CDR2 are DFQATT and SNEGSKA (reference sequence). V shed 7 bases and J shed 7 bases, with 11 bases lying between them.

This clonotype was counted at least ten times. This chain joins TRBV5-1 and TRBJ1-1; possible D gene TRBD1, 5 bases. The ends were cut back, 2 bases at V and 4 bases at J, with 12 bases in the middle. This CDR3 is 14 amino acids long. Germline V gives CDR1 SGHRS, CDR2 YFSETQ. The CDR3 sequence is CASSLVGTSTEAFF. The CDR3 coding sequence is TGCGCCAGCAGCTTAGTAGGGACCTCCACTGAAGCTTTCTTT.

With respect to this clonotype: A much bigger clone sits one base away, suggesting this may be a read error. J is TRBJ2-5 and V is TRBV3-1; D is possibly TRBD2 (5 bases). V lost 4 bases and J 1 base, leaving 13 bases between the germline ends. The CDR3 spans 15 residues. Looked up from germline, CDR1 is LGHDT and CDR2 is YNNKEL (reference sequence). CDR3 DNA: TGTGCCAGCAGCCCAGTCGGTGAGGGCCAAGAGACCCAGTACTTC. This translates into CASSPVGEGQETQYF.

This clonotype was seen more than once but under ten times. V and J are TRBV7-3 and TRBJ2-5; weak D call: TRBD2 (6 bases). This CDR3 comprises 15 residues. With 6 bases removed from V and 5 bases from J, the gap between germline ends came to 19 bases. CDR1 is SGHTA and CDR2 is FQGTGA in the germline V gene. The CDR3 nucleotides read TGTGCCAGCAGTCAAAGAGGAGGGAAGGGTGAGACCCAGTACTTC. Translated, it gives CASSQRGGKGETQYF.

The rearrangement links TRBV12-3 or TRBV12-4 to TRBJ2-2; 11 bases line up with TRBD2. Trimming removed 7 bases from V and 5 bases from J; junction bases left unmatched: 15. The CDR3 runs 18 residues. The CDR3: CASTLPLLAGDGTGELFF. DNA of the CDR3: TGTGCCAGCACCCTCCCACTACTAGCGGGAGATGGTACCGGGGAGCTGTTTTTT.

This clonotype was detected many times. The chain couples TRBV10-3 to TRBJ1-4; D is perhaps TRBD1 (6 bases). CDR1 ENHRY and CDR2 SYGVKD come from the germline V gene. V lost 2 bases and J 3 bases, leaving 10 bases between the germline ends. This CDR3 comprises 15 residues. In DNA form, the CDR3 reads TGTGCCATCAGTGAGACAGGGAGCGCTAATGAAAAACTGTTTTTT. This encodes CAISETGSANEKLFF.

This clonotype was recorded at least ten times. For the CDR3, the DNA is TGTGCCAGCAGAGGAACAGAGAACGCAAAAAAACTGTTTTTT. It codes for CASRGTENAKKLFF. This sequence joins TRBV2 and TRBJ1-4; D ambiguous. From germline, CDR1 is SNHLY and CDR2 FYNNEI. Trimming shortened V by 6 bases and J by 9 bases, and 17 bases separated the two germline ends. The CDR3 loop spans 14 amino acids.